The rows below give T cell receptor beta chains drawn from one sample of a study of T cells after yellow fever vaccination. TCRdb recomputed calls from the 5' RACE reads with MiXCR, one row per CDR3 protein. Seen here are 500,000 to 650,000 distinct CDR3 sequences, approximately 16% observed once, and the top ten hold 15% to 20%. The specimen comprised PBMCs, sampled 5 days after the first yellow fever vaccination. The receptors here all came from a young man who received the YFV17D yellow fever vaccine. CDR3s include the opening cysteine and the closing phenylalanine or tryptophan. A D gene is named only where the DNA matches it firmly. The listing skips clone size in some rows; elsewhere it reads once, few, many or a size class.

D	J	size	V	CDR3	DNA
TRBD1	TRBJ2-3	few	TRBV5-1	CASSSTGVGTDTQYF	TGCGCCAGCAGCTCAACAGGGGTTGGGACAGATACGCAGTATTTT
TRBD2	TRBJ2-7	NA	TRBV4-3	CASSQDQGGGAYEQYF	TGCGCCAGCAGCCAAGACCAGGGCGGGGGGGCCTACGAGCAGTACTTC
TRBD1	TRBJ2-5	few	TRBV20-1	CSARVTGGETQYF	TGCAGTGCTAGAGTTACAGGGGGGGAGACCCAGTACTTC
NA	TRBJ1-6	NA	TRBV5-5	CASSRLNNSPLHF	TGTGCCAGCAGCAGATTAAATAATTCACCCCTCCACTTT
NA	TRBJ1-4	few	TRBV4-1	CASSHQGQGGDEKLFF	TGCGCCAGCAGCCACCAAGGGCAGGGAGGAGATGAAAAACTGTTTTTT
TRBD2	TRBJ2-1	few	TRBV29-1	CSVEPLAGREQFF	TGCAGCGTTGAACCTCTAGCGGGGCGTGAGCAGTTCTTC
NA	TRBJ2-2	NA	TRBV12-3/TRBV12-4	CASSLNANTGELFF	TGTGCCAGCAGTTTAAACGCAAACACCGGGGAGCTGTTTTTT
TRBD2	TRBJ2-1	NA	TRBV6-2/TRBV6-3	CASSYSGLAGTNEQFF	TGTGCCAGCAGTTACTCCGGACTAGCGGGGACCAATGAGCAGTTCTTC
TRBD1	TRBJ1-2	few	TRBV7-9	CASSFGDRGLVGYTF	TGTGCCAGCAGCTTTGGTGACAGGGGGCTGGTCGGCTACACCTTC
NA	TRBJ2-7	NA	TRBV12-3/TRBV12-4	CASSLGRGREQYF	TGTGCCAGCAGTTTAGGGCGGGGTCGCGAGCAGTACTTC